Here is one T cell receptor beta chain with its context. Germline V gene sequence: CDR1 MNHEY, CDR2 SVGAGI. The CDR3 sequence is 14 residues long. After removal of 5 bases from V and 2 bases from J, the junction contained 4 bases not matched to a gene. The sample originates from a study of blood T cell repertoires in COVID-19. As for the study in general: From the United States, Italy and Spain came samples of acute and convalescent COVID-19. In each case, the material was cDNA or gDNA derived from T cells, B-cell-depleted T cells, or PBMCs.

In the authors' methods: Nucleated cell number was recorded as an estimate derived from reference gene primer amplification. The assay was immunoSEQ multiplex PCR, and TCRdb's table has in-frame clones only and misses some. The D gene and trimming were derived from the DNA, and the V and J assignments and clone size from that table. The data show some 130,000 clones, about four fifths seen once. This TCR derives from a woman in her twenties or thirties who had recovered from COVID-19. Sequences were obtained from peripheral blood. V is TRBV6-5 and J is TRBJ2-7; 9 bases line up with TRBD2. CDR3 nucleotides: TGTGCCAGCAGTCGGGCGGGAGGGACCTACGAGCAGTACTTC. Its translation is CASSRAGGTYEQYF.